This is a list of T cell receptor beta chains from one sample in a study of cytomegalovirus exposure and HLA in healthy donors. TCRdb keeps only in-frame clones here, not all; method: immunoSEQ multiplex PCR. The sample shows some 150,000 clones, roughly 80% of them seen only once. Sample: PBMCs. These receptors were collected from a man aged 25 to 40 in good health and CMV-seropositive. The CDR3 runs from the conserved cysteine through the conserved F or W. D genes are given only for firm matches. Clone size, where shown, is once, few, many, or a class for clones that have expanded.

V gene: TRBV5-1; J gene: TRBJ2-2; clone size: once; D gene: TRBD1; CDR3 protein: CASSLDDRVGGELFF; CDR3 DNA: TGCGCCAGCAGCTTGGATGACAGGGTAGGCGGGGAGCTGTTTTTT
V gene: TRBV6-5; J gene: TRBJ2-3; clone size: .; D gene: .; CDR3 protein: CASSQTDTQYF; CDR3 DNA: TGTGCCAGCTCACAAACAGATACGCAGTATTTT
V gene: TRBV9; J gene: TRBJ1-5; clone size: few; D gene: .; CDR3 protein: CASSVAGEQPQHF; CDR3 DNA: TGTGCCAGCAGCGTAGCAGGGGAGCAGCCCCAGCATTTT
V gene: TRBV6-1; J gene: TRBJ1-4; clone size: .; D gene: .; CDR3 protein: CASSPLDGFREKLFF; CDR3 DNA: TGTGCCAGCAGTCCACTCGATGGGTTCAGGGAAAAACTGTTTTTT
V gene: TRBV10-3; J gene: TRBJ2-7; clone size: .; D gene: TRBD1; CDR3 protein: CAIRPRDSSYEQYF; CDR3 DNA: TGTGCCATCAGACCCCGGGACAGCTCCTACGAGCAGTACTTC
V gene: TRBV4-1; J gene: TRBJ2-2; clone size: .; D gene: TRBD1; CDR3 protein: CASSQGQGLVTGELFF; CDR3 DNA: TGCGCCAGCAGCCAAGGACAGGGTCTGGTCACCGGGGAGCTGTTTTTT
V gene: TRBV5-6; J gene: TRBJ1-1; clone size: .; D gene: .; CDR3 protein: CASSLTQNTEAFF; CDR3 DNA: TGTGCCAGCAGCCTGACACAGAACACTGAAGCTTTCTTT
V gene: TRBV4-1; J gene: TRBJ2-1; clone size: .; D gene: .; CDR3 protein: CASSRLGGAYNEQFF; CDR3 DNA: TGCGCCAGCAGCCGTCTGGGCGGGGCTTACAATGAGCAGTTCTTC
V gene: TRBV18; J gene: TRBJ1-1; clone size: few; D gene: TRBD1; CDR3 protein: CASSLGTGNTEAFF; CDR3 DNA: TGTGCCAGCTCACTCGGGACAGGGAACACTGAAGCTTTCTTT
V gene: TRBV10-1; J gene: TRBJ1-2; clone size: .; D gene: .; CDR3 protein: CASSESNSYGYTF; CDR3 DNA: TGCGCCAGCAGTGAGTCAAACAGCTATGGCTACACCTTC
V gene: TRBV30; J gene: TRBJ2-5; clone size: .; D gene: .; CDR3 protein: CAWSSSETQYF; CDR3 DNA: TGTGCCTGGAGTTCCTCGGAGACCCAGTACTTC
V gene: TRBV25-1; J gene: TRBJ1-1; clone size: .; D gene: .; CDR3 protein: CASSVVGHTPGTEAFF; CDR3 DNA: TGTGCCAGCAGTGTGGTGGGACACACCCCAGGTACTGAAGCTTTCTTT
V gene: TRBV19; J gene: TRBJ1-2; clone size: .; D gene: .; CDR3 protein: CASSVGQNYGYTF; CDR3 DNA: TGTGCCAGTAGTGTCGGACAGAACTATGGCTACACCTTC
V gene: TRBV6-6; J gene: TRBJ2-7; clone size: .; D gene: TRBD2; CDR3 protein: CASSDLSSGGQYF; CDR3 DNA: TGTGCCAGCAGTGACCTCTCTAGCGGGGGTCAGTACTTC
V gene: TRBV19; J gene: TRBJ1-5; clone size: .; D gene: .; CDR3 protein: CASSIGGDRFNQPQHF; CDR3 DNA: TGTGCCAGTAGTATAGGGGGCGACAGATTCAATCAGCCCCAGCATTTT
V gene: TRBV4-1; J gene: TRBJ2-5; clone size: .; D gene: TRBD2; CDR3 protein: CASSQAGLAGEETQYF; CDR3 DNA: TGCGCCAGCAGCCAAGCGGGACTAGCGGGGGAAGAGACCCAGTACTTC
V gene: TRBV5-5; J gene: TRBJ1-1; clone size: few; D gene: TRBD1; CDR3 protein: CASSLRQGGTNTEAFF; CDR3 DNA: TGTGCCAGCAGCTTGCGACAGGGCGGAACGAACACTGAAGCTTTCTTT
V gene: TRBV27; J gene: TRBJ2-7; clone size: .; D gene: TRBD1; CDR3 protein: CASSPRGSLSYEQYF; CDR3 DNA: TGTGCCAGCAGTCCCAGGGGGTCCTTGTCCTACGAGCAGTACTTC
V gene: TRBV10-3; J gene: TRBJ1-1; clone size: .; D gene: TRBD1; CDR3 protein: CAISEGQGNTEAFF; CDR3 DNA: TGTGCCATCAGTGAGGGACAGGGGAACACTGAAGCTTTCTTT
V gene: TRBV27; J gene: TRBJ1-5; clone size: .; D gene: .; CDR3 protein: CASSPLGPGNQPQHF; CDR3 DNA: TGTGCCAGCAGTCCCCTGGGGCCGGGCAATCAGCCCCAGCATTTT
V gene: TRBV4-1; J gene: TRBJ2-5; clone size: .; D gene: TRBD2; CDR3 protein: CASSGGLAGGKETQYF; CDR3 DNA: TGCGCCAGCAGCGGTGGACTAGCGGGGGGGAAAGAGACCCAGTACTTC
V gene: TRBV13; J gene: TRBJ1-6; clone size: .; D gene: TRBD1; CDR3 protein: CASSFSGTGIPPLHF; CDR3 DNA: TGTGCCAGCAGCTTTTCCGGGACAGGAATTCCGCCCCTCCACTTT
V gene: TRBV6-1; J gene: TRBJ2-7; clone size: once; D gene: TRBD2; CDR3 protein: CAGQGAGGGDEQYF; CDR3 DNA: TGTGCCGGCCAGGGTGCGGGGGGCGGGGACGAGCAGTACTTC
V gene: TRBV6-5; J gene: TRBJ1-2; clone size: .; D gene: TRBD1; CDR3 protein: CASSYTGQSYGYTF; CDR3 DNA: TGTGCCAGCAGTTACACGGGACAGAGCTATGGCTACACCTTC
V gene: TRBV30; J gene: TRBJ2-1; clone size: .; D gene: .; CDR3 protein: CAWSGPVGTGGYNEQFF; CDR3 DNA: TGTGCCTGGAGTGGCCCCGTGGGGACCGGGGGTTACAATGAGCAGTTCTTC
V gene: TRBV5-5; J gene: TRBJ2-5; clone size: .; D gene: TRBD2; CDR3 protein: CASSLEGTNQETQYF; CDR3 DNA: TGTGCCAGCAGCTTGGAAGGGACTAACCAAGAGACCCAGTACTTC
V gene: TRBV2; J gene: TRBJ2-1; clone size: .; D gene: .; CDR3 protein: CASSYGNEQFF; CDR3 DNA: TGTGCCAGCAGCTACGGCAATGAGCAGTTCTTC
V gene: TRBV5-1; J gene: TRBJ1-2; clone size: .; D gene: .; CDR3 protein: CASSPDRPPPYGYTF; CDR3 DNA: TGCGCCAGCAGCCCAGACAGGCCACCTCCCTATGGCTACACCTTC
V gene: TRBV21-1; J gene: TRBJ2-3; clone size: .; D gene: .; CDR3 protein: CASSPAGPSTDTQYF; CDR3 DNA: TGTGCCAGCAGCCCAGCGGGGCCTTCCACAGATACGCAGTATTTT